This TCR beta chain came from a study of OX40 agonist ivuxolimab in advanced cancers. For the study at large: Patients received the agonistic anti-OX40 (CD134) antibody ivuxolimab.

Comment on this clone: Its antigen is currently unknown.

Produced via immunoSEQ multiplex PCR; TCRdb's table is partial and in-frame only. The repertoire holds 55,000 to 75,000 clones, with 80% to 90% as singletons. The CDR3 runs to 14 residues. The V end was cut by 5 bases, the J end by 8 bases, with 15 bases between. The germline gives CDR1 SGHVS, CDR2 FNYEAQ. Study findings and constraints: CD8+ T cells (on average) carried more expanded clones than CD4+ T cells. Clonal expansion was among the lowest in partial responders at 0.1-3.0 mg/kg, especially CD8+. Certain nonresponders likewise exhibited a low normalized T-cell clonal expansion.

This sequence was found in an adult with an advanced solid tumor such as melanoma, head and neck, liver or kidney cancer. The sequencing here drew on CD4+ or CD8+ T cells sorted from blood, taken in a trial of the OX40 agonist ivuxolimab. The V gene is TRBV7-6, the J gene TRBJ1-4; tentative D call: TRBD1 (5 bases). The CDR3 sequence is CASSPGRGGEKLFF. The CDR3 nucleotides read TGTGCCAGCAGCCCGGGGAGGGGAGGGGAAAAACTGTTTTTT.